A single sample gave rise to the 14 T cell receptor beta chains below, sequenced in a study of response to subunit inactivated influenza vaccine. TCRdb reanalysed the RT-PCR reads using MiXCR and keeps one entry per CDR3 protein. The sample includes a few hundred thousand distinct CDR3 sequences, 14% of them seen just once. The source material was PBMCs from blood, sampled 11 to 12 days after vaccination. These receptors were collected from a man between 50 and 59 years old who received an inactivated influenza vaccine.

This clonotype has only a few counts. The V and J genes are TRBV15 and TRBJ2-5; D tentatively fits TRBD1 or TRBD2 (5 bases each). The length of the CDR3 is 15 residues. Trimming shortened V by 1 base and J by 4 bases, and 13 bases separated the two germline ends. CDR1 is LNHNV and CDR2 is YYDKDF in the germline V gene (reference sequence). The CDR3 nucleotides are TGTGCCACCAGCAGAGGACTCGGGGCAAGAGAGACCCAGTACTTC. This translates into CATSRGLGARETQYF.

The chain is built from TRBV5-1 and TRBJ2-7; 7 bases are a match to TRBD1. Germline trimming cut 2 bases from V and 0 bases from J; bases unmatched to any gene: 14. Germline CDR1 and CDR2: SGHRS and YFSETQ. CDR3 length equals 18 residues. Written as DNA, the CDR3 is TGCGCCAGCAGCTTAGATCCCCACAAGGACAGGAGCTCCTACGAGCAGTACTTC. This translates into CASSLDPHKDRSSYEQYF.

The chain joins TRBV28 to TRBJ2-3; 7 bases agree with TRBD2. The CDR3 has 15 residues. Germline CDR1 and CDR2: MDHEN and SYDVKM. V gave up 1 base and J gave up 8 bases; unmatched junction bases: 9. This CDR3 is CASSLLGGSQSTQYF. DNA for the CDR3: TGTGCCAGCAGTTTATTAGGCGGGAGCCAGAGTACGCAGTATTTT.

This chain links TRBV12-3 or TRBV12-4 with TRBJ2-1; maybe TRBD2 (6 bases). CDR3 length equals 14 residues. V lost 7 bases, J lost 5 bases, and 15 bases lay in between. The CDR3 spells CASTSSGGDNEQFF. CDR3 nucleotide sequence: TGTGCCAGCACCTCATCTGGCGGGGACAATGAGCAGTTCTTC.

The sample holds a few counts of this clonotype. The chain recombines TRBV12-3 or TRBV12-4 with TRBJ2-5; D possibly corresponds to TRBD1 (5 bases). This CDR3 is 14 amino acids long. With 2 bases removed from V and 5 bases from J, the gap between germline ends came to 12 bases. Written as DNA, the CDR3 is TGTGCCAGCAGTTTAAGGGCAGGGATGGAGACCCAGTACTTC. This codes for CASSLRAGMETQYF.

This clonotype turned up a few times. The V call is TRBV7-3, the J call TRBJ2-3; 12 nucleotides match TRBD2. The trim removed 5 bases at V and 4 bases at J, leaving 4 bases unmatched. There are 15 residues in the CDR3. Germline V gene lookup returns CDR1 SGHTA and CDR2 FQGTGA. The DNA for the CDR3 is TGTGCCAGCAGCCCACTAGCGGGAGGCTCAGATACGCAGTATTTT. Its protein is CASSPLAGGSDTQYF.

This clonotype was seen more than once but under ten times. The V gene is TRBV20-1, the J gene TRBJ2-1; D may match TRBD1 or TRBD2 (5 bases each). The CDR3 totals 13 residues. Germline V gene data show CDR1 as DFQATT and CDR2 as SNEGSKA (reference sequence). Trimming took off 6 bases at V and 0 bases at J, with 9 bases between the two ends. CDR3 protein: CSARDPSYNEQFF. CDR3 coding DNA: TGCAGTGCCCGGGACCCCTCCTACAATGAGCAGTTCTTC.

This clonotype came up a few times. The gene calls are TRBV18 and TRBJ2-1; D possibly uses TRBD1 or TRBD2 (5 bases each). V lost 6 bases, J lost 1 base, and 16 bases lay in between. This CDR3 spans 16 amino acids. Germline V CDR1 and CDR2: KGHSH, LQKENI. The CDR3 DNA reads as TGTGCCAGCTCCACACAGTCGGGGCTATCCTACAATGAGCAGTTCTTC. Amino acids: CASSTQSGLSYNEQFF.

This clonotype was seen a handful of times. The CDR3 spells CASGYSGTGELFF. The CDR3 DNA reads as TGCGCCAGCGGTTACAGCGGCACCGGGGAGCTGTTTTTT. The gene calls are TRBV10-2 and TRBJ2-2; D is possibly TRBD2 (5 bases). There are 13 residues in the CDR3. Trimming pared 8 bases from V and 4 bases from J, leaving 11 bases between. Germline values: CDR1 WSHSY, CDR2 SAAADI.

V usage is TRBV2 and J usage is TRBJ2-3; possible D gene TRBD1, 7 bases. Per the germline V gene, CDR1 is SNHLY and CDR2 is FYNNEI. Trimming shortened V by 7 bases and J by 2 bases, and 22 bases separated the two germline ends. The CDR3 has 17 residues. This chain's CDR3 is CASKKRTGRGDTDTQYF. CDR3 nucleotides: TGTGCCAGCAAAAAAAGGACAGGCCGCGGGGACACAGATACGCAGTATTTT.

CDR3 coding DNA: TGTGCCAGCAAAGTAGCCGGGACGGCCTACGAGCAGTACTTC. Amino acids: CASKVAGTAYEQYF. This chain joins TRBV28 and TRBJ2-7, with D perhaps matching TRBD1 or TRBD2 (5 bases each). The CDR3 consists of 14 residues. Germline assignment: CDR1 MDHEN and CDR2 SYDVKM. Trimming removed 7 bases from V and 2 bases from J, with 15 bases in between.

In regard to this clonotype: A much larger clone is a single base away; this may be a read error. The chain joins TRBV7-8 to TRBJ1-4; no clear D. The CDR3 extends over 14 amino acids. Germline loops: CDR1 SGHVS, CDR2 FQNEAQ. The CDR3 DNA follows: TGTGACAGCAGCAATGGATTATCTAATGAAAAACTGTTTTTT. Protein product: CDSSNGLSNEKLFF. The entire variable domain, with the rest obtained from reference TRBV7-8 and TRBJ1-4, is as follows: GAGVSQSPRYKVAKRGQDVALRCDPISGHVSLFWYQQALGQGPEFLTYFQNEAQLDKSGLPSDRFFAERPEGSVSTLKIQRTQQEDSAVYLCDSSNGLSNEKLFFGSGTQLSVL.

This chain joins TRBV5-6 and TRBJ2-7; the D gene is possibly TRBD2 (5 bases). The germline CDR1 and CDR2 sequences are SGHDT and YYEEEE. There are 15 residues in the CDR3. Trimming left V 0 bases short and J 3 bases short, with 13 bases between. CDR3 nucleotide sequence: TGTGCCAGCAGCTTGGCCGGTGGGAGTATCTACGAGCAGTACTTC. Its protein product is CASSLAGGSIYEQYF.

This clonotype has only a few counts. The rearrangement joins TRBV20-1 to TRBJ2-1, with 8 bases fitting TRBD2. Germline V CDR1 and CDR2: DFQATT, SNEGSKA (reference sequence). The ends lost 1 base at V and 9 bases at J; junction bases unmatched: 2. This CDR3 spans 12 amino acids. CDR3 sequence (DNA): TGCAGTGCTAGAGCGACTAGCGTTGAGCAGTTCTTC. Translating gives CSARATSVEQFF.